This T cell receptor beta chain was found in a study of blood T cell repertoires in COVID-19. For the study at large: Samples representing acute and convalescent COVID-19 were sourced from the United States, Italy and Spain. In each case, the material was cDNA or gDNA derived from T cells, B-cell-depleted T cells, or PBMCs.

Under the authors' procedure: The assay estimated nucleated cells by amplifying reference gene primers. The table came from immunoSEQ multiplex PCR; TCRdb's copy has only in-frame clones and leaves some out. V and J calls and clone size follow that table, whereas D and trimming were derived from the DNA. This table holds 30,000 to 45,000 clones, about 77% found once. The CDR3 length is 13 residues. Germline CDR1 is SQVTM and CDR2 is ANQGSEA. V lost 2 bases to trimming and J lost 2 bases, with 9 bases between them. This chain connects TRBV29-1 to TRBJ1-2; D is undetermined. The TCR was taken from a man aged 60 to 75 with acute or convalescent COVID-19. The specimen sequenced was peripheral blood. CDR3 nucleotide sequence: TGCAGCGTTGAATCATTCGGGAACTATGGCTACACCTTC. This translates into CSVESFGNYGYTF. The full variable domain, completed using reference TRBV29-1 and TRBJ1-2, is SAVISQKPSRDICQRGTSLTIQCQVDSQVTMMFWYRQQPGQSLTLIATANQGSEATYESGFVIDKFPISRPNLTFSTLTVSNMSPEDSSIYLCSVESFGNYGYTFGSGTRLTVV.